This T cell receptor beta chain came from a study of cytotoxic CD8 clonotypes in ibrutinib-treated CLL. Turning to the study itself: Partial responses numbered around 25 and complete responses 2; after a median about 72 months, roughly 14 stayed remitted and about twelve progressed. Samples averaged around 280,000 productive templates and 90,000 to 100,000 productive rearrangements.

Concerning this clone itself: Its antigen is as yet unknown.

Produced via immunoSEQ multiplex PCR; TCRdb's table is partial and in-frame only. The top ten hold around 4.5% of the sample, which has about 160,000 clones, approximately 84% seen once. Points from the study as a whole: Against age-matched healthy donors, baseline clonality ran higher and tracked circulating CD8+ T-cell counts. The study found clonality rose at ibrutinib response, then fell toward baseline at progression.

The CDR3 loop spans 11 amino acids. Germline CDR1 is MNHNS and CDR2 is SASEGT. Trimming shortened V by 8 bases and J by 5 bases, and 9 bases separated the two germline ends. The material sequenced was PBMCs, taken after 24 months of ibrutinib treatment. This rearrangement joins TRBV6-1 to TRBJ1-1; D remains unclear. The sequence was collected from a human donor with chronic lymphocytic leukemia. The CDR3 DNA reads TGTGCCAGCGCATTGGTGACTGAAGCTTTCTTT. Translated, it gives CASALVTEAFF.